The T cell receptor (beta chain) under discussion was sequenced for a study of OX40 agonist ivuxolimab in advanced cancers. Trimming left V 2 bases short and J 6 bases short, with 4 bases between. This CDR3 spans 11 amino acids. The germline V gene encodes CDR1 MDHEN and CDR2 SYDVKM. TCRdb's copy holds only in-frame clones and misses some; the assay was immunoSEQ multiplex PCR. The sample lists nearly 55,000 clones; approximately 85% were seen once. The genes are TRBV28 and TRBJ1-2; D is unclear. The specimen was CD4+ or CD8+ T cells sorted from blood, collected in a trial of the OX40 agonist ivuxolimab. The receptor comes from an adult with an advanced solid tumor such as melanoma, head and neck, liver or kidney cancer. For the CDR3, the DNA is TGTGCCAGCAGTTTAGGGGATGGCTACACCTTC. Translation gives CASSLGDGYTF.